Described below is a single TCR beta chain sequence and its context. Its antigen is as yet unknown. The CDR3 is made up of 13 amino acids. Germline V gene data show CDR1 as SGHNT and CDR2 as YENEEA. V was shortened by 2 bases and J by 1 base, with 5 bases between the two germline ends. These data belong to a study of vaccination and CD4 T cells after COVID-19. Documented treatment: approximately 10-day PBMC culture with coronavirus spike peptide pools or control peptides (ViraFEST assay). Fresh medium (containing IL-2) replaced half the medium on days 3 and 7. Oncomine TCR Beta short-read sequencing was applied to DNA from cultured CD4+ T cells. TCRdb reprocessed the PCR reads with MiXCR, giving one entry per CDR3 protein. The sample comprises around 20,000 distinct CDR3 sequences, roughly 43% of which are singletons, and roughly 2.9% rests with the top ten. General study points: Spike mono-reactive status applied to 304 of 307 vaccine-specific clones in convalescent patients.

This TCR was recovered from a human donor who had recovered from COVID-19. The sequenced sample was CD4+ T cells from blood, cultured in vitro, obtained after SARS-CoV-2 vaccination. The chain is built from TRBV11-3 and TRBJ1-1; D call uncertain. CDR3 sequence (DNA): TGTGCCAGCAGCTTAAACCCGAACACTGAAGCTTTCTTT. Protein product: CASSLNPNTEAFF.